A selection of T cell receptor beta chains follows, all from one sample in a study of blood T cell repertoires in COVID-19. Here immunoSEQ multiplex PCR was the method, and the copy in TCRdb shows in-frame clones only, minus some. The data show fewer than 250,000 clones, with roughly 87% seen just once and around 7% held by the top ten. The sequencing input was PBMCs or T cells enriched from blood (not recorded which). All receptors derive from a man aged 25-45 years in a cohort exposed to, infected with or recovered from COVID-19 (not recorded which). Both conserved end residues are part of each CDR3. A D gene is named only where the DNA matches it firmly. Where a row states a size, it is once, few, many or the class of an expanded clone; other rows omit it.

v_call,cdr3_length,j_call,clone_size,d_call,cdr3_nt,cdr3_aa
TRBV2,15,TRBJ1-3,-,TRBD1,TGTGCCAGCAGCCTCCCGACAGGGGTTGGAAACACCATATATTTT,CASSLPTGVGNTIYF
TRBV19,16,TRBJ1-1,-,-,TGTGCCAGTAGACGGCTAGGGGCGGCGGAGGGGACTGAAGCTTTCTTT,CASRRLGAAEGTEAFF
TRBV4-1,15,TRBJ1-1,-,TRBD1,TGCGCCAGCAGCCCCCCAGGGGGAGGTGTCACTGAAGCTTTCTTT,CASSPPGGGVTEAFF
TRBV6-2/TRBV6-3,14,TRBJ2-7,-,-,TGTGCCAGCAGTTACTCGACATTTGCCTACGAGCAGTACTTC,CASSYSTFAYEQYF
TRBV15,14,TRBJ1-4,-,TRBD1,TGTGCCACCATGTTGGACAGGGGGAATGAAAAACTGTTTTTT,CATMLDRGNEKLFF
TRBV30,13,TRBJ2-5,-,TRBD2,TGTGCCTGGAGGAGACTAGCGGGAGAGACCCAGTACTTC,CAWRRLAGETQYF
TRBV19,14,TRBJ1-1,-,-,TGTGCCAGTAGAGGGATGGGGGCGCGCACTGAAGCTTTCTTT,CASRGMGARTEAFF
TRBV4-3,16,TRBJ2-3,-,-,TGCGCCAGCAGCCAAGATCCTGGGACATTGAGAGATACGCAGTATTTT,CASSQDPGTLRDTQYF
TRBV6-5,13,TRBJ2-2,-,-,TGTGCCAGCAGTCAGTTTACGTCCGGGGAGCTGTTTTTT,CASSQFTSGELFF
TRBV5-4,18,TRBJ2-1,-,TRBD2,TGTGCCAGCAGCTTGAAATACCAGGGGACTAGCGGGAGATATGAGCAGTTCTTC,CASSLKYQGTSGRYEQFF
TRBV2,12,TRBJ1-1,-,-,TGTGCCAGCAGTCCAAGCCCCGCGGCAGCTTTCTTT,CASSPSPAAAFF
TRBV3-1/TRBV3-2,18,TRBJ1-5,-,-,TGTGCCAGCAGCCATACAAGGGGGACCGGGACACCGAATCAGCCCCAGCATTTT,CASSHTRGTGTPNQPQHF
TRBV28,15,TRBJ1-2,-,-,TGTGCCAGCCGCGAGTCGGGAGGTCCTAACTATGGCTACACCTTC,CASRESGGPNYGYTF
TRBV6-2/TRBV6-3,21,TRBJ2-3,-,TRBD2,TGTGCCAGCAGTTACGCTCCGGGACTAGCGGGAGGAATTGGAGGCACAGATACGCAGTATTTT,CASSYAPGLAGGIGGTDTQYF
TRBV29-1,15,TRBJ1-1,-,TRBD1,TGCAGCGTTGTGGGACAGGGAGCTCGGAACACTGAAGCTTTCTTT,CSVVGQGARNTEAFF
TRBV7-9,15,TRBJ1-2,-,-,TGTGCCAGCAGCCGTATCTCACAAGAAAACTATGGCTACACCTTC,CASSRISQENYGYTF
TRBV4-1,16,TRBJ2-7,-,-,TGCGCCAGCAGCCAAGATGGGCCAGGGCTTGCGTACGAGCAGTACTTC,CASSQDGPGLAYEQYF
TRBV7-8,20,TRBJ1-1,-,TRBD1,TGTGCCAGCAGCTTACACCCGGGGACAGGCCGTCGCATTTTGAACACTGAAGCTTTCTTT,CASSLHPGTGRRILNTEAFF
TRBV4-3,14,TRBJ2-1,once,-,TGCGCCAGCAGCCCACTTCGCCAGGGGAATGAGCAGTTCTTC,CASSPLRQGNEQFF
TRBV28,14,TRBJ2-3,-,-,TGTGCCAGCAGTCCTTGGCAGGGGACAGATACGCAGTATTTT,CASSPWQGTDTQYF
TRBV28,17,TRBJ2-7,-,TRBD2,TGTGCCAGCACCCGTTCTGGGGAGGGAGCGGGAGCTCTCGAGCAGTACTTC,CASTRSGEGAGALEQYF
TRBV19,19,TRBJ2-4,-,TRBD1,TGTGCCAGTAGTCCCCACCGGACAGGAGACCTTGACGCCAAAAACATTCAGTACTTC,CASSPHRTGDLDAKNIQYF
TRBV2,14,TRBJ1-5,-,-,TGTGCCAGCAGTCAGACAGGCCCCAATCAGCCCCAGCATTTT,CASSQTGPNQPQHF
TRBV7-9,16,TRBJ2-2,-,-,TGTGCCAGCAGCTTAAGGCCGGATCTAGACACCGGGGAGCTGTTTTTT,CASSLRPDLDTGELFF
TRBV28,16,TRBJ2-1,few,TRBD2,TGTGCCAGCAGTTTGAGACTAGCGGGAGGGGTCAATGAGCAGTTCTTC,CASSLRLAGGVNEQFF
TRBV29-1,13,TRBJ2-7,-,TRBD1,TGCAGCGTTCTAAGGGACAGCGGCCACGAGCAGTACTTC,CSVLRDSGHEQYF
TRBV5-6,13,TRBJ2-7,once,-,TGTGCCAGCAGCTGGGGCACAGGGCGAGAGCAGTACTTC,CASSWGTGREQYF
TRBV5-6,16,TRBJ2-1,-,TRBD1,TGTGCCAGCAGCTTGGGAGCGGGACAGGGGAACAATGAGCAGTTCTTC,CASSLGAGQGNNEQFF
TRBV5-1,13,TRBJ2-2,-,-,TGCGCCAGCAGCCAACAGGGCACCGGGGAGCTGTTTTTT,CASSQQGTGELFF
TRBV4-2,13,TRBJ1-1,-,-,TGTGCCAGCAGCCAAGAGCGGGGACCTGAAGCTTTCTTT,CASSQERGPEAFF
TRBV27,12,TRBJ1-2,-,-,TGTGCCAGCAGGGGGACAATCTATGGCTACACCTTC,CASRGTIYGYTF
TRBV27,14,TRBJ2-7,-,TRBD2,TGTGCCAGCAGCCTGGGGGGGAATGGCTACGAGCAGTACTTC,CASSLGGNGYEQYF
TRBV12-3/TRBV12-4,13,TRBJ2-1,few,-,TGTGCCAGCAGTCCCGACTTCTCCGGTGAGCAGTTCTTC,CASSPDFSGEQFF
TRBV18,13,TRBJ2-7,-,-,TGTGCCAGTTGGGGGGGGCTGACCTACGAGCAGTACTTC,CASWGGLTYEQYF
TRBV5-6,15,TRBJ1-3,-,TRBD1,TGTGCCAGCAGCTCCCTCGCCAGGGGGCTGTACACCATATATTTT,CASSSLARGLYTIYF
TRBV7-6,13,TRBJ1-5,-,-,TGTGCCAGCAGCGCCGACAGGTTTCAGCCCCAGCATTTT,CASSADRFQPQHF
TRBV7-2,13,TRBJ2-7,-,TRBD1,TGTGCCAGCAGCAGGACAGGTCCCTACGAGCAGTACTTC,CASSRTGPYEQYF
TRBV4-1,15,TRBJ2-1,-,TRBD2,TGCGCCAGCAGCCAAGATCGAGCGGGAGTCAATGAGCAGTTCTTC,CASSQDRAGVNEQFF
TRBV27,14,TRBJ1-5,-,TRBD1,TGTGCCAGCAGGAACAGGGGTGGAGATCAGCCCCAGCATTTT,CASRNRGGDQPQHF
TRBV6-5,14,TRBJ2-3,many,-,TGTGCCAGCAGTTACGGGCCAGGCACAGATACGCAGTATTTT,CASSYGPGTDTQYF
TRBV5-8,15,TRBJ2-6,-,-,TGTGCCAGCAGCCCCACAGAGACCGGGGCCAACGTCCTGACTTTC,CASSPTETGANVLTF
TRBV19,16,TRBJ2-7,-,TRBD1,TGTGCCAGTAGTTTACCGGGACAGGGGACCCCCTACGAGCAGTACTTC,CASSLPGQGTPYEQYF
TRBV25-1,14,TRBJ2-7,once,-,TGTGCCAGCAGTGAGGGGGCAGGGGTCTACGAGCAGTACTTC,CASSEGAGVYEQYF